This T cell receptor beta chain was recorded in a study of long-term antiretroviral therapy in people with HIV. Two or more post-ART PBMC samples, plus at least one pre-ART sample, were available for each donor. Run at survey level, the immunoSEQ assay was version v3.0. Repertoires were generated with immunoSEQ multiplex PCR, while TCRdb's copy carries only in-frame clones and drops some. The table records 13,000 to 15,000 clones, 76% of them present only once. The CDR3 is 16 amino acids. V lost 2 bases and J 4 bases, leaving 14 bases between the germline ends. Per germline, CDR1 MNHNY and CDR2 SVGAGI (reference sequence).

The rearrangement uses TRBV6-6 and TRBJ1-4; maybe TRBD1 (5 bases). This sequence originates from a man in his forties with HIV. Material: unsorted PBMCs, obtained 3.1 years after starting antiretroviral therapy. DNA for the CDR3: TGTGCCAGCAGTTACGAAACAGGAAACCTTAATGAAAAACTGTTTTTT. Its translation: CASSYETGNLNEKLFF.